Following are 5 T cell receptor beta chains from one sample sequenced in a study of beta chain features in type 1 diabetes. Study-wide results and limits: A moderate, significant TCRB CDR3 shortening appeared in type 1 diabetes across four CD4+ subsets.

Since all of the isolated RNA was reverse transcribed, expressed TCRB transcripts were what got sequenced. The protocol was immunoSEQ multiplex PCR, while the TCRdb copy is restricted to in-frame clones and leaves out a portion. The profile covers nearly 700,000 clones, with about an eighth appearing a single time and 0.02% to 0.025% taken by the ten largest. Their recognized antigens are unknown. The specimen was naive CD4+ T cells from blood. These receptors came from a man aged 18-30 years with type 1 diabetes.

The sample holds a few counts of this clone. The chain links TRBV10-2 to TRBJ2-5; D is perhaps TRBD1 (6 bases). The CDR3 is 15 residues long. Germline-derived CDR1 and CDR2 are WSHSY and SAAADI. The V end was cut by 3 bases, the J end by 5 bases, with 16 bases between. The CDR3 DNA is TGCGCCAGCAGTGAAGCCAGGGGCTTGGGGGAGACCCAGTACTTC. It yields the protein CASSEARGLGETQYF.

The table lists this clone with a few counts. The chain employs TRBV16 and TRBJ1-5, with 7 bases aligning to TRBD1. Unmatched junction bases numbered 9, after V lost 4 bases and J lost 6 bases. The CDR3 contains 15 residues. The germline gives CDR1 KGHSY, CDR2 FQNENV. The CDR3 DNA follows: TGTGCCAGCAGCCCAAGGACAGGTGGTAGTCAGCCCCAGCATTTT. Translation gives CASSPRTGGSQPQHF.

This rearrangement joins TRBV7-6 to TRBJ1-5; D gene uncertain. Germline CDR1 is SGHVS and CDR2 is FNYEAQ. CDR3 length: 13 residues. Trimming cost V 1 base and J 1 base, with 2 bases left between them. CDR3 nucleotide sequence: TGTGCCAGCAGCTTAGAGAGCAATCAGCCCCAGCATTTT. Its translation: CASSLESNQPQHF. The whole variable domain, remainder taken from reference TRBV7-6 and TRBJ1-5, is GAGVSQSPRYKVTKRGQDVALRCDPISGHVSLYWYRQALGQGPEFLTYFNYEAQQDKSGLPNDRFSAERPEGSISTLTIQRTEQRDSAMYRCASSLESNQPQHFGDGTRLSIL.

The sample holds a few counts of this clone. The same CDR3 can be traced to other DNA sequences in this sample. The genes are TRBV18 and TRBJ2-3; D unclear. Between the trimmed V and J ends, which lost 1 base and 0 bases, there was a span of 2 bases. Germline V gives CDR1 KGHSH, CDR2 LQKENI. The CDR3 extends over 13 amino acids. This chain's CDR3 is CASSPLSTDTQYF. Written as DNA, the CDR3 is TGTGCCAGCTCACCACTAAGCACAGATACGCAGTATTTT.

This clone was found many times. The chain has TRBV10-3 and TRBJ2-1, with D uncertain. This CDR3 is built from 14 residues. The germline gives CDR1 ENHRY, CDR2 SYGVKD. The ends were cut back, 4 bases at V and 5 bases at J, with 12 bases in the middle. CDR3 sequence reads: CAISVGLVNNEQFF. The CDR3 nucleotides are TGTGCCATCAGTGTAGGGCTAGTCAACAATGAGCAGTTCTTC.